The entry below describes one TCR beta chain. The data are from a study of blood T cell repertoires in COVID-19. Whole-study context: Both acute and convalescent COVID-19 samples were obtained from the United States, Italy and Spain. From T cells, B-cell-depleted T cells, or PBMCs came the material, which was cDNA or gDNA.

As originally analysed: The authors estimated nucleated cell counts from reference gene primer amplification. Assay: immunoSEQ multiplex PCR; the TCRdb copy retains only in-frame clones and omits some. The V and J calls and the clone size are those of that table, but D and trimming were determined from the DNA. The data hold about 180,000 clones, with more than 70% observed a single time. Germline-derived CDR1 and CDR2 are KGHDR and SFDVKD. The CDR3 is 13 residues long. The V gene lost 2 bases and the J gene lost 6 bases, with 7 bases spanning the gap. The sequenced sample consisted of peripheral blood. The rearrangement uses TRBV24-1 and TRBJ2-1; no clear D gene. This TCR derives from a man aged 35 to 55 with active or convalescent COVID-19. The CDR3 DNA reads TGTGCCACCAGTGATTCGTTCGGCAATGAGCAGTTCTTC. Protein: CATSDSFGNEQFF.